Below, 28 T cell receptor beta chains from the same sample are listed, as sequenced in a study of blood T cell repertoires in COVID-19. Sequenced by immunoSEQ multiplex PCR; TCRdb stores in-frame clones only, minus some. The table lists over 90,000 clones, around 90% of them singletons. The sequenced sample was peripheral blood. The receptor source for this set is a man in his fifties with active COVID-19.

This chain links TRBV19 with TRBJ2-1, with 11 bases lining up with TRBD2. Germline V gives CDR1 LNHDA, CDR2 SQIVND (reference sequence). Trimming removed 1 base from V and 10 bases from J; junction bases left unmatched: 9. The CDR3 covers 16 residues. CDR3 residues: CASSIGNSGRGGEQFF. CDR3 DNA sequence: TGTGCCAGTAGTATAGGAAATAGCGGGAGGGGTGGGGAGCAGTTCTTC.

The chain combines TRBV28 with TRBJ1-5; D perhaps matches TRBD1 (5 bases). The germline CDR1 and CDR2 sequences are MDHEN and SYDVKM. The CDR3 runs 17 residues. Trimming pared 5 bases from V and 1 base from J, leaving 18 bases between. CDR3 amino acids: CASSPDWRGMSNQPQHF. CDR3 DNA: TGTGCCAGCAGTCCGGATTGGAGGGGCATGAGCAATCAGCCCCAGCATTTT.

The chain recombines TRBV10-3 with TRBJ2-2, with 8 bases identical to TRBD2. V was clipped by 8 bases and J by 1 base; unmatched bases: 3. This CDR3 is 14 amino acids long. The germline gives CDR1 ENHRY, CDR2 SYGVKD. The CDR3 region is CAIRAGGNTGELFF. The CDR3 DNA is TGTGCCATCCGGGCGGGGGGGAACACCGGGGAGCTGTTTTTT.

The chain couples TRBV6-5 to TRBJ2-5, with TRBD2 matching 14 bases. Germline V lookup: CDR1 MNHEY, CDR2 SVGAGI. This CDR3 has 15 residues. Trimming removed 6 bases from V and 7 bases from J; junction bases left unmatched: 7. CDR3 protein: CASRTSGGALGTQYF. CDR3 nucleotides: TGTGCCAGCAGGACTAGCGGGGGGGCCTTGGGGACCCAGTACTTC.

The rearrangement links TRBV10-3 to TRBJ1-6; a possible D gene is TRBD1 (5 bases). The V gene lost 3 bases and the J gene lost 5 bases, with 20 bases spanning the gap. Germline V gene lookup returns CDR1 ENHRY and CDR2 SYGVKD. This CDR3 is built from 18 residues. CDR3 DNA sequence: TGTGCCATCAGTGATCGGAACTACCTGACAGTAGATAATTCACCCCTCCACTTT. Translating gives CAISDRNYLTVDNSPLHF.

This clone was counted between two and nine times. The chain joins TRBV7-9 to TRBJ1-2; TRBD1 agrees at 9 bases. V lost 5 bases to trimming and J lost 8 bases; unmatched junction nucleotides: 6. The germline V gene encodes CDR1 SEHNR and CDR2 FQNEAQ (reference sequence). The CDR3 loop spans 13 amino acids. The CDR3 is CASSPRDREGYTF. The DNA for the CDR3 is TGTGCCAGCAGCCCCCGGGACAGGGAAGGCTACACCTTC. The complete variable domain, with remaining parts taken from reference TRBV7-9 and TRBJ1-2, reads DTGVSQNPRHKITKRGQNVTFRCDPISEHNRLYWYRQTLGQGPEFLTYFQNEAQLEKSRLLSDRFSAERPKGSFSTLEIQRTEQGDSAMYLCASSPRDREGYTFGSGTRLTVV.

This chain uses TRBV7-9 with TRBJ2-7; the match to TRBD2 covers 7 bases. Trimming at V came to 5 bases and at J to 6 bases, leaving 16 bases not matched to a gene. Germline V lookup: CDR1 SEHNR, CDR2 FQNEAQ (reference sequence). The CDR3 has 16 amino acids. The CDR3: CASSPLVGGGGSEQYF. CDR3 sequence (DNA): TGTGCCAGCAGCCCACTTGTAGGTGGCGGGGGATCCGAGCAGTACTTC.

The table lists this clone with a count of one. The gene calls are TRBV10-3 and TRBJ2-7; possibly TRBD1 for D (5 bases). The CDR3 is 15 amino acids. V was shortened by 4 bases and J by 0 bases, with 13 bases between the two germline ends. In germline, CDR1 is ENHRY, CDR2 SYGVKD. CDR3 loop: CAISGGRELSYEQYF. CDR3 DNA: TGTGCCATCAGTGGGGGCAGGGAACTCTCCTACGAGCAGTACTTC.

The chain joins TRBV19 to TRBJ1-2; tentatively, D is TRBD1 (5 bases). There are 14 residues in the CDR3. Per the germline V gene, CDR1 is LNHDA and CDR2 is SQIVND (reference sequence). The ends were cut back, 5 bases at V and 4 bases at J, with 14 bases in the middle. The CDR3 loop is CASSVTGTSYGYTF. The CDR3 DNA sequence: TGTGCCAGTAGTGTAACCGGGACTAGCTATGGCTACACCTTC.

CDR3 region: CSVEDSHSGNTIYF. For the CDR3, the DNA is TGCAGCGTCGAGGACAGTCACTCTGGAAACACCATATATTTT. This chain connects TRBV29-1 to TRBJ1-3, with a tentative D call TRBD1 (6 bases). Looked up from germline, CDR1 is SQVTM and CDR2 is ANQGSEA. Trimming took 6 bases from V and 0 from J, leaving 12 bases between them. This CDR3 comprises 14 residues.

The genes are TRBV6-2 or TRBV6-3 and TRBJ1-2; unclear D gene. The germline V gene has CDR1 MNHEY and CDR2 SVGEGT. The CDR3 consists of 15 residues. Trimming left V 5 bases short and J 4 bases short, with 17 bases between. The CDR3 DNA follows: TGTGCCAGCAGTAGTCTCCAAGCTCCCCCCTATGGCTACACCTTC. This codes for CASSSLQAPPYGYTF.

The gene calls are TRBV28 and TRBJ1-5; D ambiguous. V lost 1 base, J lost 6 bases, and 4 bases lay in between. The CDR3 extends over 12 amino acids. Germline V gene sequence: CDR1 MDHEN, CDR2 SYDVKM. The CDR3 region has the DNA TGTGCCAGCAGTTTATCCGGTCAGCCCCAGCATTTT. Its protein is CASSLSGQPQHF.

The gene calls are TRBV6-6 and TRBJ1-1; 9 nucleotides line up with TRBD1. CDR1 is MNHNY and CDR2 is SVGAGI in the germline V gene (reference sequence). The CDR3 runs to 15 residues. The V segment lost 0 bases and the J segment 6 bases; nucleotides outside the gene matches: 5. The CDR3 bases are TGTGCCAGCAGTTACTCGGGGACAGGGAATCCTGAAGCTTTCTTT. Protein sequence: CASSYSGTGNPEAFF.

The V and J genes are TRBV7-2 and TRBJ2-1, with 13 positions matching TRBD2. The CDR3 extends over 18 amino acids. Trimming removed 3 bases from V and 12 bases from J; junction bases left unmatched: 17. Germline CDR1 is SGHTA and CDR2 is FQGNSA. The CDR3 region is CASSFGTSGARVGRAQFF. CDR3 in DNA: TGTGCCAGCAGCTTCGGGACTAGCGGGGCCAGGGTCGGGCGAGCGCAGTTCTTC.

This rearrangement joins TRBV6-6 to TRBJ2-1; 8 positions match TRBD1. V was pared by 8 bases and J by 12 bases, with 18 bases of the junction left unmatched. This CDR3 contains 15 residues. The germline gives CDR1 MNHNY, CDR2 SVGAGI (reference sequence). The DNA of the CDR3 is TGTGCCAGCGGGTCAGGACAGGGAATGGCCTTAGGGCAGTTCTTC. Encoded protein: CASGSGQGMALGQFF.

The V gene is TRBV28, the J gene TRBJ2-1, with D possibly TRBD1 on 5 matching bases. The V gene's germline CDR1 is MDHEN and CDR2 SYDVKM. The V gene lost 2 bases and the J gene lost 0 bases, with 11 bases spanning the gap. CDR3 length: 16 amino acids. CDR3 in amino acids: CASSLQGRSSYNEQFF. The CDR3 DNA reads as TGTGCCAGCAGTTTACAGGGCAGGAGCTCCTACAATGAGCAGTTCTTC.

This clone has just a few counts. The chain employs TRBV5-6 and TRBJ2-7, with D maybe TRBD2 (6 bases). Germline CDR1 and CDR2: SGHDT and YYEEEE. The CDR3 runs to 15 residues. Deletions cut 5 bases from V and 3 bases from J, with 18 bases between. The CDR3 protein is CASSRGVGGFYEQYF. CDR3 bases: TGTGCCAGCAGTCGCGGGGTGGGGGGTTTCTACGAGCAGTACTTC.

J is TRBJ2-5 and V is TRBV4-1, with 7 bases that match TRBD1. There are 15 residues in the CDR3. Trimming cost V 2 bases and J 5 bases; bases outside gene matches: 8. Germline CDR1 MGHRA, CDR2 YSYEKL. CDR3 sequence (DNA): TGCGCCAGCAGCCAAACGACGGACAGGCGGGAGACCCAGTACTTC. It codes for CASSQTTDRRETQYF.

This chain links TRBV7-6 with TRBJ1-4; 7 bases map to TRBD1. CDR1 is SGHVS, CDR2 FNYEAQ, per germline. The CDR3 sequence is 19 residues long. The V and J ends lost 5 bases and 4 bases, in that order; junction bases with no gene match: 19. The CDR3 loop is CASSPILQGPILGNEKLFF. CDR3 bases: TGTGCCAGCAGCCCAATCCTACAGGGGCCAATTCTCGGTAATGAAAAACTGTTTTTT.

This clone appeared a few times. This chain connects TRBV5-5 to TRBJ2-3; 11 positions match TRBD2. The CDR3 extends over 17 amino acids. Trimming removed 3 bases from V and 3 bases from J; junction bases left unmatched: 9. Germline-derived CDR1 and CDR2 are SGHKS and YYEKEE (reference sequence). Here the CDR3 DNA reads TGTGCCAGCAGCTCCGCTGCTAGCGGGGGGCTGACAGATACGCAGTATTTT. The encoded protein is CASSSAASGGLTDTQYF. Drawing the rest from reference TRBV5-5 and TRBJ2-3, the complete variable domain is DAGVTQSPTHLIKTRGQQVTLRCSPISGHKSVSWYQQVLGQGPQFIFQYYEKEERGRGNFPDRFSARQFPNYSSELNVNALLLGDSALYLCASSSAASGGLTDTQYFGPGTRLTVL.

V and J are TRBV5-5 and TRBJ2-7; tentatively, D is TRBD1 (9 bases). Germline CDR1 SGHKS, CDR2 YYEKEE (reference sequence). Trimming shortened V by 6 bases and J by 1 base, and 17 bases separated the two germline ends. The CDR3 is made up of 15 amino acids. CDR3 DNA sequence: TGTGCCAGCACCCGGGGGGGGACAGGGTCCTACGAGCAGTACTTC. It codes for CASTRGGTGSYEQYF.

The chain recombines TRBV16 with TRBJ1-1; possible D gene TRBD1, 6 bases. V was pared by 7 bases and J by 5 bases, with 14 bases between. This CDR3 comprises 13 residues. Germline V lookup: CDR1 KGHSY, CDR2 FQNENV. The CDR3 is CASTEGVKTEAFF. The CDR3 coding sequence is TGTGCCAGCACCGAGGGGGTAAAGACTGAAGCTTTCTTT.

The chain is built from TRBV6-2 or TRBV6-3 and TRBJ2-7, with TRBD2 as a possible D gene (6 bases). With 0 bases removed from V and 1 base from J, the gap between germline ends came to 7 bases. Germline CDR1 MNHEY, CDR2 SVGEGT. The CDR3 spans 14 residues. CDR3 coding DNA: TGTGCCAGCAGTTACTCGGGGGGTTCCTACGAGCAGTACTTC. Translated, it gives CASSYSGGSYEQYF.

The CDR3 region has the DNA TGTGCCAGCAGCCAGACAGGGGGCGCCGAGCAGTACTTC. It encodes CASSQTGGAEQYF. V usage is TRBV5-6 and J usage is TRBJ2-7; TRBD1 agrees at 10 bases. Germline V gene sequence: CDR1 SGHDT, CDR2 YYEEEE. The CDR3 contains 13 residues. The V segment lost 4 bases and the J segment 6 bases; nucleotides outside the gene matches: 4. The complete variable domain, with remaining parts taken from reference TRBV5-6 and TRBJ2-7, reads DAGVTQSPTHLIKTRGQQVTLRCSPKSGHDTVSWYQQALGQGPQFIFQYYEEEERQRGNFPDRFSGHQFPNYSSELNVNALLLGDSALYLCASSQTGGAEQYFGPGTRLTVT.

Notes on this clone: This sample also contains other DNA sequences that code for the same CDR3. V gene TRBV9 combines with J gene TRBJ2-5, with 7 bases that match TRBD2. The junction had 3 bases not matched to a gene; V was cut back by 0 bases and J by 4 bases. CDR3 size: 14 residues. CDR1 and CDR2 from the germline V gene are SGDLS and YYNGEE. CDR3 bases: TGTGCCAGCAGCGTAGGGGGGGGATCAGAGACCCAGTACTTC. The encoded protein is CASSVGGGSETQYF.

This rearrangement joins TRBV3-1 (or the pseudogene TRBV3-2) to TRBJ1-1; 7 bases agree with TRBD1. CDR3 length equals 14 residues. The trim removed 1 base at V and 5 bases at J, leaving 4 bases unmatched. Germline-derived CDR1 and CDR2 are LGHDT and YNNKEL (reference sequence). CDR3 bases: TGTGCCAGCAGCCAAGTGGGGACAGTAACTGAAGCTTTCTTT. Translated: CASSQVGTVTEAFF.

The chain joins TRBV6-4 to TRBJ2-3; the match to TRBD2 covers 7 bases. Germline CDR1 reads MRHNA; CDR2 reads SNTAGT. After removal of 5 bases from V and 1 base from J, the junction contained 0 bases not matched to a gene. This CDR3 comprises 13 residues. CDR3 protein: CASSSGGTDTQYF. CDR3 DNA: TGTGCCAGCAGTAGCGGGGGCACAGATACGCAGTATTTT.

The chain uses TRBV18 and TRBJ2-7; 7 nucleotides line up with TRBD1. The CDR3 consists of 17 residues. Germline lookup yields CDR1 KGHSH and CDR2 LQKENI. V lost 3 bases, J lost 1 base, and 12 bases stayed unmatched. In DNA form, the CDR3 reads TGTGCCAGCTCACCCCCTGGACAGGCAAAAAAGTCCTACGAGCAGTACTTC. Translation: CASSPPGQAKKSYEQYF.